The entry below describes one TCR beta chain. The specificity of this receptor is unknown. No base quality information exists; no much larger clone differs at one position. The QIAGEN blood and tissue kit was used to extract genomic DNA from sorted cells, and the DNA was quantified on a NanoDrop 1000. The immunoSEQ platform deep sequenced and quantified TCR alpha and beta chains by multiplex PCR of genomic DNA. Per the original workflow: Annotation of the TCR sequences relied on IMGT gene and region definitions. As a stand-in for the preselection repertoire, out-of-frame rearrangements were used and set against in-frame clonotypes. Repertoire size was estimated with the iCHAO1 estimator supplied with the immunoSEQ platform. A Gini index based on the Lorenz curve was applied to in-frame amino acid clonotypes to measure clonal inequality. The intersect function of the R package tcR was used to count shared clonotypes, and the Jaccard index was used to score similarity. V, J and V-J usage frequencies went into a principal component analysis run with the R prcomp function, with no normalization applied. TCRdb took this table from immuneACCESS and kept in-frame rearrangements with V and J called. Such tables lack part of the clones; where checked against another copy, unresolved V genes explain under half of the gap, and the rest is unexplained. The DNA gave D and trimming, while V, J and clone size come from that table. This sample holds tens of thousands of clones; 85% to 95% were observed only once. The top ten clones comprise approximately 0.15% of the sample.

Fluorescence-activated cell sorting was used to isolate naive CD4 T cells, defined as CD45RO-negative and CD62L-positive, from PBMCs. Approximately 47 ml of fresh peripheral blood was drawn per donor, and PBMCs were isolated by Ficoll density centrifugation. Cell sorting was carried out on a FACSAria III instrument, and a purity above 85% was achieved for all samples. This specimen comes from a study of human versus mouse CDR3 diversity and MHC coevolution (dated by TCRdb to about 2017). About the study as a whole: According to reports, the immunoSEQ assay detects one in 200,000 T cells and minimizes multiplex PCR amplification bias. Across mouse and human samples, each sample had between about 0.6 x 10^7 and 1.7 x 10^7 valid reads. Human naive CD4 T cell repertoires were used as a reference for TCR selection on multiple MHC II alleles and were compared with human-TCR-locus transgenic mice carrying single MHC II. Three healthy volunteer blood donors were included in the human cohort, with one aged 30 to 40, one aged 40 to 49 and one aged 60 to 70 at collection. Study-wide findings and limitations: The lowest clonal inequality scores among all compared groups were observed in two of the three human donors. Repertoire diversity was not considered directly comparable between humans and mice because human T cells were selected on roughly six MHC II alleles. The largest TCR beta repertoire, roughly 1.5 million clonotypes, was estimated by iCHAO1 for humans, a finding likely attributable to selection by multiple MHC II molecules. On average, more CDR3 deletions and insertions were observed in humans than in mice, indicating greater exonuclease and TdT activity.

CDR1 WNHNN and CDR2 SYGVQD were looked up in the germline V gene (reference sequence). The CDR3 runs 15 amino acids, cysteine and phenylalanine included. CDR3 DNA only is kept here, 45 bases in frame from base 1. Cut back by 0 bases and 2 bases, the V and J ends lie 7 bases apart. The V and J segments used are TRBV10-1 and TRBJ2-2, with TRBD2 perhaps the D gene, on 5 matching bases. The sequenced sample was naive CD4+ T cells from blood. The cell subset or site label corresponds to: CD45RO-negative CD62L-positive naive CD4 T cells. The TCR was taken from a person aged 25 to 69 in good health. The CDR3: CASSESRGNTGELFF. The DNA reads TGCGCCAGCAGTGAGTCTCGGGGAAACACCGGGGAGCTGTTTTTT.